The 10 T cell receptor beta chains below come from one sample, sequenced in a study of ipilimumab plus nivolumab after autologous stem cell transplantation. The repertoire was sequenced with immunoSEQ multiplex PCR; TCRdb's copy has only in-frame clones and lacks some. The table lists more than 15,000 clones, 79% of them singletons. Sequenced here: PBMCs, sampled in a trial of ipilimumab plus nivolumab as post-transplant consolidation. Every receptor here comes from a male donor with diffuse large B-cell lymphoma.

This sequence joins TRBV28 and TRBJ2-7, with TRBD1 identical over 10 bases. The CDR3 extends over 15 amino acids. Germline CDR1 is MDHEN and CDR2 is SYDVKM. V lost 5 bases and J lost 1; bases outside the gene matches: 5. The CDR3 spells CASSVPGQGSYEQYF. The CDR3 DNA sequence: TGTGCCAGCAGTGTACCGGGACAGGGGTCCTACGAGCAGTACTTC.

This sequence joins TRBV30 and TRBJ1-5; D call uncertain. The V gene lost 0 bases and the J gene lost 0 bases, with 9 bases spanning the gap. This CDR3 region has 15 residues. The germline V gene encodes CDR1 GTSNPN and CDR2 SVGIG (reference sequence). The CDR3: CAWSVGGNSNQPQHF. The CDR3 nucleotides read TGTGCCTGGAGTGTAGGAGGTAATAGCAATCAGCCCCAGCATTTT.

This clone showed up just a few times. The genes are TRBV18 and TRBJ1-5; D remains unclear. This CDR3 has 15 amino acids. Germline V lookup: CDR1 KGHSH, CDR2 LQKENI. V dropped 1 base and J dropped 6 bases, with 13 bases sitting between them. The CDR3, as DNA: TGTGCCAGCTCACCACAGTCCGGGAATGGTCAGCCCCAGCATTTT. It encodes CASSPQSGNGQPQHF. Using reference TRBV18 and TRBJ1-5 for the parts outside the CDR3, the full variable domain is NAGVMQNPRHLVRRRGQEARLRCSPMKGHSHVYWYRQLPEEGLKFMVYLQKENIIDESGMPKERFSAEFPKEGPSILRIQQVVRGDSAAYFCASSPQSGNGQPQHFGDGTRLSIL.

The genes are TRBV2 and TRBJ2-5; D gene ambiguous. CDR3 length: 13 residues. Trimming took off 6 bases at V and 2 bases at J, with 10 bases between the two ends. Germline V gene sequence: CDR1 SNHLY, CDR2 FYNNEI. Here the CDR3 reads CASRRLSQETQYF. The CDR3, as DNA: TGTGCCAGCAGGAGACTCTCACAAGAGACCCAGTACTTC. Looking up the rest from reference TRBV2 and TRBJ2-5 gives the full variable domain: EPEVTQTPSHQVTQMGQEVILRCVPISNHLYFYWYRQILGQKVEFLVSFYNNEISEKSEIFDDQFSVERPDGSNFTLKIRSTKLEDSAMYFCASRRLSQETQYFGPGTRLLVL.

The chain employs TRBV5-8 and TRBJ1-6; a weak D match, TRBD1 (5 bases). Germline CDR1 and CDR2: SGHTS and YDEGEE. The CDR3 loop spans 17 amino acids. With 0 bases removed from V and 4 bases from J, the gap between germline ends came to 14 bases. The CDR3 is CASSLEGLYGYNSPLHF. The CDR3 DNA reads as TGTGCCAGCAGCTTGGAGGGGTTGTACGGTTATAATTCACCCCTCCACTTT.

Note on this clone: Its ends do not fully match the called genes, so a read error is possible. This chain links TRBV5-5 with TRBJ2-1, with 10 bases aligning to TRBD2. Germline V gene data show CDR1 as SGHKS and CDR2 as YYEKEE (reference sequence). The length of the CDR3 is 15 residues. The CDR3 coding sequence is TGCGCCAGCAGCTTAAGGACTAGCGGATACAATGAGCAGTTCTTC. Protein product: CASSLRTSGYNEQFF.

The chain links TRBV4-1 to TRBJ2-7; 7 bases agree with TRBD1. The ends lost 4 bases at V and 5 bases at J; junction bases unmatched: 8. Germline assignment: CDR1 MGHRA and CDR2 YSYEKL. CDR3 length: 14 amino acids. The CDR3 DNA reads TGCGCCAGCAGCCGACAGACAGGGTCTGACGAGCAGTACTTC. It specifies CASSRQTGSDEQYF.

V usage is TRBV19 and J usage is TRBJ1-1; the match to TRBD1 covers 9 bases. After removal of 3 bases from V and 7 bases from J, the junction contained 9 bases not matched to a gene. CDR1 is LNHDA, CDR2 SQIVND, per germline (reference sequence). The CDR3 has 15 residues. CDR3 DNA sequence: TGTGCCAGTAGTATCACAGGGGGCGTCTTGGGTGAAGCTTTCTTT. Residues: CASSITGGVLGEAFF.

The chain carries TRBV19 and TRBJ1-1; 8 bases are a match to TRBD1. After removal of 5 bases from V and 1 base from J, the junction contained 9 bases not matched to a gene. The CDR3 consists of 16 residues. From germline, CDR1 is LNHDA and CDR2 SQIVND (reference sequence). CDR3 protein: CASSQRQGAWNTEAFF. The CDR3 coding sequence is TGTGCCAGTAGTCAGAGGCAGGGGGCTTGGAACACTGAAGCTTTCTTT.

This chain links TRBV12-5 with TRBJ2-3, with D possibly matching TRBD1 (6 bases). CDR1 is LGHNT and CDR2 is FRNRAP in the germline V gene. This CDR3 contains 14 residues. V gave up 7 bases and J gave up 2 bases, with 13 bases separating them. CDR3 in amino acids: CASATGTITDTQYF. DNA for the CDR3: TGTGCTAGTGCCACCGGGACAATCACAGATACGCAGTATTTT.